Below, 25 T cell receptor beta chains from the same sample are listed, as sequenced in a study of cytomegalovirus exposure and HLA in healthy donors. Vbeta (60) and Jbeta (13) primers were used in the PCR. Only in-frame clones appear in the TCRdb table, and some are missing; sequencing was by immunoSEQ multiplex PCR. The repertoire holds some 74,000 clones, less than 85% seen once, with under 1.2% in the top ten. The sequenced sample was PBMCs. These receptors came from a male donor in good health and CMV-seronegative.

This chain links TRBV6-4 with TRBJ1-2, with 7 nucleotides matching TRBD1. Germline lookup yields CDR1 MRHNA and CDR2 SNTAGT. The CDR3 contains 14 residues. CDR3 sequence reads: CRTGTAPLNYGYTF. CDR3 DNA: TGTCGGACGGGGACAGCCCCTCTCAACTATGGCTACACCTTC.

V usage is TRBV4-3 and J usage is TRBJ2-5, with 7 bases fitting TRBD1. The junction had 6 bases not matched to a gene; V was cut back by 3 bases and J by 5 bases. The length of the CDR3 is 14 residues. CDR1 LGHNA and CDR2 YSLEER come from the germline V gene. Here the CDR3 reads CASSHTTGQETQYF. CDR3 nucleotides: TGCGCCAGCAGCCATACGACAGGGCAGGAGACCCAGTACTTC.

The V and J genes are TRBV5-4 and TRBJ1-1; weak D call: TRBD1 (6 bases). Trimming stripped 0 bases from V and 7 bases from J, with 13 bases between. Germline V CDR1 and CDR2: SGHNT, YYREEE (reference sequence). The CDR3 totals 14 residues. The DNA of the CDR3 is TGTGCCAGCAGCTTGGTTTCAGGGGACAATGAAGCTTTCTTT. Translation: CASSLVSGDNEAFF.

The rearrangement joins TRBV5-6 to TRBJ2-3; 8 positions match TRBD2. This CDR3 spans 15 amino acids. CDR1 is SGHDT and CDR2 is YYEEEE in the germline V gene. V gave up 4 bases and J gave up 5 bases; unmatched junction bases: 9. CDR3 protein: CASSQPSGRLDTQYF. CDR3 DNA sequence: TGTGCCAGCAGCCAACCAAGCGGGAGACTAGATACGCAGTATTTT.

This clone showed up just once. The chain employs TRBV7-9 and TRBJ2-7; 7 nucleotides line up with TRBD1. V shed 5 bases and J 2 bases; nucleotides not matched to a gene: 6. The CDR3 covers 14 residues. Germline values: CDR1 SEHNR, CDR2 FQNEAQ (reference sequence). CDR3 sequence reads: CASSDRDRTYEQYF. Here the CDR3 DNA reads TGTGCCAGCAGCGACCGGGACAGAACCTACGAGCAGTACTTC.

The chain joins TRBV19 to TRBJ2-1; 9 bases agree with TRBD2. Losses at the gene ends were 3 bases for V and 8 bases for J; bases not matched to a gene: 11. The germline V gene encodes CDR1 LNHDA and CDR2 SQIVND (reference sequence). CDR3 size: 16 residues. The CDR3 sequence is CASSIGPSGNIHEQFF. The CDR3 DNA reads as TGTGCCAGTAGTATTGGGCCTAGCGGGAACATACATGAGCAGTTCTTC.

The V call is TRBV4-1, the J call TRBJ2-1; 11 positions agree with TRBD2. V shed 0 bases and J 10 bases; nucleotides not matched to a gene: 5. The CDR3 contains 15 residues. Germline CDR1 MGHRA, CDR2 YSYEKL. For the CDR3, the DNA is TGCGCCAGCAGCCAAGAACTAGCGGGAGCGCGGGAGCAGTTCTTC. Residues: CASSQELAGAREQFF.

The rearrangement links TRBV6-6 to TRBJ2-7, with D uncertain. From germline, CDR1 is MNHNY and CDR2 SVGAGI (reference sequence). This CDR3 region has 12 residues. V shed 7 bases and J shed 7 bases, with 14 bases lying between them. This CDR3 reads CASTSRLREQYF. The CDR3 nucleotides read TGTGCCAGCACCTCAAGGTTGAGGGAGCAGTACTTC.

The gene calls are TRBV7-9 and TRBJ2-5; 8 bases fit TRBD2. This CDR3 comprises 13 residues. V lost 4 bases, J lost 7 bases, and 5 bases stayed unmatched. The germline V gene encodes CDR1 SEHNR and CDR2 FQNEAQ (reference sequence). The CDR3 here is CASSSTSGATQYF. In DNA form, the CDR3 reads TGTGCCAGCAGCTCCACTAGCGGCGCGACCCAGTACTTC.

The chain employs TRBV7-2 and TRBJ1-2, with TRBD1 matching over 7 bases. The CDR3 contains 13 residues. With 5 bases clipped from V and 3 bases from J, the junction kept 3 bases outside the gene matches. Germline V gives CDR1 SGHTA, CDR2 FQGNSA. In DNA form, the CDR3 reads TGTGCCAGCAGCCCCGACAGGGACTATGGCTACACCTTC. The encoded protein is CASSPDRDYGYTF.

V gene TRBV7-8 combines with J gene TRBJ2-5; maybe TRBD2 (5 bases). The CDR3 length is 15 residues. The ends were cut back, 10 bases at V and 5 bases at J, with 23 bases in the middle. Germline CDR1 reads SGHVS; CDR2 reads FQNEAQ. For the CDR3, the DNA is TGTGCCACAGTGGGGATCATAGACGGCGGGGAGACCCAGTACTTC. As protein: CATVGIIDGGETQYF.

This chain connects TRBV6-5 to TRBJ2-3; 7 nucleotides align to TRBD1. This CDR3 has 16 amino acids. In germline, CDR1 is MNHEY, CDR2 SVGAGI. V was pared by 2 bases and J by 2 bases, with 7 bases of the junction left unmatched. CDR3 sequence: CASSYMGTVNTDTQYF. Here the CDR3 DNA reads TGTGCCAGCAGTTACATGGGGACAGTCAACACAGATACGCAGTATTTT.

This clone was observed a handful of times. The chain recombines TRBV6-1 with TRBJ2-2; 7 nucleotides match TRBD1. Trimming at V came to 7 bases and at J to 0 bases, leaving 5 bases not matched to a gene. This CDR3 comprises 15 residues. Germline lookup yields CDR1 MNHNS and CDR2 SASEGT. The CDR3, as DNA: TGTGCCAGCACCCTCGACAGGGCGAACACCGGGGAGCTGTTTTTT. Protein sequence: CASTLDRANTGELFF.

Points on this clone: One junction end does not reproduce the germline sequence, and a read error may be involved. The chain links TRBV28 to TRBJ1-5; TRBD1 matches 7 bases. This CDR3 has 16 residues. Germline CDR1 and CDR2: MDHEN and SYDVKM. Here the CDR3 DNA reads TGTGCCGGCAGGCTTCTACCGACAGGGCGTAGACAGCCCCAGCATTTT. This codes for CAGRLLPTGRRQPQHF.

This chain connects TRBV11-3 to TRBJ2-1, with 13 bases matching TRBD2. Trimming at V came to 5 bases and at J to 8 bases, leaving 6 bases not matched to a gene. This CDR3 is 15 amino acids long. Looked up from germline, CDR1 is SGHNT and CDR2 is YENEEA. The CDR3 protein is CASSPGTSGIYEQFF. The DNA for the CDR3 is TGTGCCAGCAGCCCCGGGACTAGCGGGATTTATGAGCAGTTCTTC.

The rearrangement links TRBV18 to TRBJ1-2; no reliable D call. Trimming pared 3 bases from V and 0 bases from J, leaving 17 bases between. The CDR3 runs 17 residues. Germline V gene lookup returns CDR1 KGHSH and CDR2 LQKENI. CDR3 nucleotide sequence: TGTGCCAGCTCACCTACACCGATTCCTTCCACTAACTATGGCTACACCTTC. It encodes CASSPTPIPSTNYGYTF.

The rearrangement uses TRBV12-5 and TRBJ2-1, with TRBD2 matching 7 bases. V shed 1 base, J shed 1 base, and the junction held 4 bases outside the gene matches. This CDR3 has 16 amino acids. From germline, CDR1 is LGHNT and CDR2 FRNRAP. This CDR3 is CASGLEVGGSYNEQFF. CDR3 sequence (DNA): TGTGCTAGTGGTTTGGAAGTGGGGGGGTCCTACAATGAGCAGTTCTTC.

This chain uses TRBV7-2 with TRBJ2-3, with 7 bases lining up with TRBD2. Germline lookup yields CDR1 SGHTA and CDR2 FQGNSA. The CDR3 has 16 residues. V dropped 5 bases and J dropped 0; count of bases not matched to a gene: 8. DNA of the CDR3: TGTGCCAGCAGCCCCAACGGGGGAGGGAGCACAGATACGCAGTATTTT. Translation: CASSPNGGGSTDTQYF.

The chain uses TRBV6-1 and TRBJ2-1; TRBD2 matches at 11 bases. V lost 9 bases and J lost 7; bases outside the gene matches: 8. This CDR3 region has 14 residues. The germline gives CDR1 MNHNS, CDR2 SASEGT. CDR3: CASQGSGRANEQFF. Written as DNA, the CDR3 is TGTGCCAGTCAGGGTAGCGGGAGGGCTAATGAGCAGTTCTTC.

The chain has TRBV5-4 and TRBJ2-3; a weak D match, TRBD1 (6 bases). Germline V gene lookup returns CDR1 SGHNT and CDR2 YYREEE (reference sequence). The CDR3 covers 13 residues. V lost 3 bases to trimming and J lost 2 bases, with 7 bases between them. The CDR3 bases are TGTGCCAGCAGCTGGACAGCCACAGATACGCAGTATTTT. This gives the protein CASSWTATDTQYF.

This chain uses TRBV21-1 with TRBJ2-5; the table assigns TRBD1, which was not confirmed against the DNA. TRBV21-1 counts as a pseudogene. The CDR3 extends over 16 amino acids. The CDR3, as DNA: TGTGCCAGCAGCCGTCCTTCGGGACAGGCCTGGGGGACCCAGTACTTC. It encodes CASSRPSGQAWGTQYF.

The chain combines TRBV6-6 with TRBJ1-1; 9 bases match TRBD1. The germline V gene has CDR1 MNHNY and CDR2 SVGAGI (reference sequence). CDR3 length: 13 amino acids. J was trimmed by 3 bases and V by 9 bases; bases with no gene match: 5. CDR3 protein: CARRDREDTEAFF. The CDR3 bases are TGTGCCAGAAGGGACAGGGAAGACACTGAAGCTTTCTTT.

This clone was seen only once. This chain uses TRBV5-1 with TRBJ2-7; D remains unclear. This CDR3 comprises 15 residues. Trimming cost V 0 bases and J 0 bases, with 10 bases left between them. Looked up from germline, CDR1 is SGHRS and CDR2 is YFSETQ. This CDR3 is CASSLAAAASYEQYF. The CDR3 nucleotides are TGCGCCAGCAGCTTGGCGGCGGCCGCCTCCTACGAGCAGTACTTC.

The rearrangement joins TRBV5-1 to TRBJ2-7, with 10 bases fitting TRBD2. V was clipped by 3 bases and J by 2 bases; unmatched bases: 5. From germline, CDR1 is SGHRS and CDR2 YFSETQ. This CDR3 has 15 amino acids. CDR3 protein: CASSSGTSVTYEQYF. DNA of the CDR3: TGCGCCAGCAGCTCCGGGACTAGCGTAACCTACGAGCAGTACTTC.

This clone was observed a few times. The V gene is TRBV10-3, the J gene TRBJ1-5; 8 bases match TRBD1. V lost 1 base to trimming and J lost 0 bases; unmatched junction nucleotides: 5. This CDR3 is built from 17 residues. In germline, CDR1 is ENHRY, CDR2 SYGVKD. The CDR3 sequence: CAISEFPGQVSNQPQHF. CDR3 DNA: TGTGCCATCAGTGAGTTCCCGGGACAGGTTAGCAATCAGCCCCAGCATTTT.